The T cell receptor beta chain described here comes from a study of shared clonotypes between healthy human individuals. Findings of the study overall: Relative to their counterparts shared across all four donors, non-shared clonotypes exhibited diminished generation probabilities. Shared clonotypes: about 5.3% naive CD4, under 4% naive CD8, about 2.5% memory CD4, approximately 0.41% memory CD8. Compared with memory subsets, naive subsets generally had larger estimated richness.

As concerns this clone: Its target is unknown.

Germline V gene data show CDR1 as SQVTM and CDR2 as ANQGSEA. V lost 4 bases to trimming and J lost 9 bases; unmatched junction nucleotides: 16. This CDR3 contains 16 residues. The authors' processing: For the immunoSEQ data, sequences were junction-only without quality scores, so filtering differed. Profiled with immunoSEQ multiplex PCR; TCRdb holds only in-frame clones, not every one. V and J calls and clone size are given by that table; D and trimming were obtained from the DNA. In the table there are around 1,900,000 clones, just under 95% of which are singletons. It was CD45RO-negative cells, positively selected for CCR7, that made up naive CD8 cells, with terminally differentiated effector memory CD45RA+ cells excluded.

The sequence derives from a man younger than 30 in good health. Some clones in this sample may be carry-over from other donors' samples. Specimen: naive CD8+ T cells from PBMCs. This chain joins TRBV29-1 and TRBJ2-1; 9 bases are shared with TRBD2. This CDR3 is CSVAGGVAGVSVEQFF. The CDR3, as DNA: TGCAGCGTTGCGGGGGGTGTAGCGGGAGTTAGTGTTGAGCAGTTCTTC.